Below are 4 T cell receptor beta chains sequenced from a single sample in a study of shared clonotypes between healthy human individuals. Clones were sequenced by immunoSEQ multiplex PCR, and TCRdb holds only the in-frame ones, with some missing. The sample lists roughly 2.5 million clones; roughly nine tenths were seen once. The specimen sequenced was naive CD4+ T cells sorted from blood. Subset described: CD45RA+ positively selected. The receptor source for this set is a young man in good health.

This sequence joins TRBV30 and TRBJ2-2; TRBD2 matches at 14 bases. This CDR3 contains 19 residues. CDR1 is GTSNPN and CDR2 is SVGIG in the germline V gene (reference sequence). J was trimmed by 4 bases and V by 2 bases; bases with no gene match: 12. The CDR3 sequence is CAWSMGWTSGGPGTGELFF. The CDR3 DNA sequence: TGTGCCTGGAGTATGGGATGGACTAGCGGGGGGCCGGGCACCGGGGAGCTGTTTTTT.

The J gene is TRBJ1-5, the V gene TRBV19, with D unresolved. The CDR3 extends over 15 amino acids. The germline V and J ends were trimmed by 7 bases and 2 bases, with 15 bases remaining between them. CDR1 LNHDA and CDR2 SQIVND come from the germline V gene (reference sequence). Here the CDR3 reads CASNNRQAGNQPQHF. The CDR3 nucleotides are TGTGCCAGTAATAATAGGCAGGCGGGCAATCAGCCCCAGCATTTT.

The chain couples TRBV20-1 to TRBJ1-2; possibly TRBD1 for D (6 bases). V dropped 4 bases and J dropped 6 bases, with 6 bases sitting between them. The CDR3 has 10 residues. Germline V CDR1 and CDR2: DFQATT, SNEGSKA (reference sequence). CDR3 loop: CSANRDGYTF. CDR3 nucleotide sequence: TGCAGTGCTAACAGGGATGGCTACACCTTC.

The V and J genes are TRBV25-1 and TRBJ2-7; no clear D. CDR3 length: 14 residues. In germline, CDR1 is MGHDK, CDR2 SYGVNS. V lost 5 bases and J lost 2, with 13 bases in between. The CDR3 is CASSNPGPPYEQYF. DNA for the CDR3: TGTGCCAGCAGTAACCCGGGTCCCCCCTACGAGCAGTACTTC.